Below are 24 T cell receptor beta chains sequenced from a single sample in a study of blood T cell repertoires in COVID-19. Profiling relied on immunoSEQ multiplex PCR, and the TCRdb table lists in-frame clones only, not all of them. The data contain approximately 29,000 clones, just under 95% of them singletons. Sequences were obtained from peripheral blood. These receptors originate from a woman in her 70s with COVID-19, enrolled during active disease.

This clone has just a few counts. The gene calls are TRBV30 and TRBJ1-1; D not certain. V gave up 5 bases and J gave up 5 bases, with 12 bases separating them. Germline assignment: CDR1 GTSNPN and CDR2 SVGIG (reference sequence). The CDR3 consists of 12 residues. In nucleotides, the CDR3 is TGTGCCTGGCGCGGACTTGGAACTGAAGCTTTCTTT. As protein: CAWRGLGTEAFF.

V is TRBV27 and J is TRBJ2-7; 11 bases fit TRBD2. The V and J ends lost 5 bases and 5 bases, in that order; junction bases with no gene match: 14. The V gene's germline CDR1 is MNHEY and CDR2 SMNVEV (reference sequence). This CDR3 region has 17 residues. The CDR3 region has the DNA TGTGCCAGCAGTCCAGGGACTAGCGGATGGAGGAGCAACGAGCAGTACTTC. Encoded protein: CASSPGTSGWRSNEQYF.

The V gene is TRBV9, the J gene TRBJ1-1; 7 bases line up with TRBD1. Losses at the gene ends were 3 bases for V and 1 base for J; bases not matched to a gene: 3. CDR3 length equals 14 residues. Germline V gives CDR1 SGDLS, CDR2 YYNGEE. The CDR3 region has the DNA TGTGCCAGCAGCGAAGGACAGGCGAACACTGAAGCTTTCTTT. It yields the protein CASSEGQANTEAFF.

This chain links TRBV5-1 with TRBJ1-2; D is unresolved. The CDR3 is 15 residues long. Germline CDR1 SGHRS, CDR2 YFSETQ. The germline V and J ends were trimmed by 7 bases and 1 base, with 17 bases remaining between them. CDR3 in DNA: TGCGCCAGCCAGAAGACTGATACCCTTAACTATGGCTACACCTTC. This encodes CASQKTDTLNYGYTF.

The CDR3 loop reads CASSLGGGTSGDQETQYF. The CDR3 coding sequence is TGTGCCAGCAGTTTAGGGGGGGGTACTAGCGGAGACCAAGAGACCCAGTACTTC. The V call is TRBV28, the J call TRBJ2-5, with 8 bases fitting TRBD2. The V and J ends lost 2 bases and 0 bases, in that order; junction bases with no gene match: 11. Germline assignment: CDR1 MDHEN and CDR2 SYDVKM. The CDR3 runs 18 residues. Full variable domain (outside the CDR3, taken from reference TRBV28 and TRBJ2-5): DVKVTQSSRYLVKRTGEKVFLECVQDMDHENMFWYRQDPGLGLRLIYFSYDVKMKEKGDIPEGYSVSREKKERFSLILESASTNQTSMYLCASSLGGGTSGDQETQYFGPGTRLLVL.

The chain combines TRBV4-1 with TRBJ2-3; no clear D gene. Germline CDR1 is MGHRA and CDR2 is YSYEKL. CDR3 length: 15 amino acids. Trimming left V 4 bases short and J 0 bases short, with 11 bases between. The CDR3 protein is CASSPGRSSTDTQYF. The CDR3 DNA is TGCGCCAGCAGCCCCGGCAGGTCAAGCACAGATACGCAGTATTTT.

The V and J genes are TRBV29-1 and TRBJ2-1; 7 bases line up with TRBD2. Germline CDR1 reads SQVTM; CDR2 reads ANQGSEA. The CDR3 runs 14 residues. The ends lost 6 bases at V and 5 bases at J; junction bases unmatched: 10. CDR3 residues: CSVKVAGKNNEQFF. The CDR3 DNA follows: TGCAGCGTAAAAGTAGCGGGCAAAAACAATGAGCAGTTCTTC.

The CDR3 spells CASSQSGSEAFF. Here the CDR3 DNA reads TGCGCCAGCAGTCAATCGGGGAGTGAAGCTTTCTTT. The chain couples TRBV23-1 to TRBJ1-1; D gene ambiguous. TRBV23-1 is an ORF for which the function is uncertain. CDR3 size: 12 residues. The ends were cut back, 0 bases at V and 7 bases at J, with 6 bases in the middle.

J is TRBJ2-7 and V is TRBV30; D uncertain. Germline-derived CDR1 and CDR2 are GTSNPN and SVGIG (reference sequence). This CDR3 contains 13 residues. Trimming shortened V by 0 bases and J by 5 bases, and 11 bases separated the two germline ends. This chain's CDR3 is CAWSVNGPNEQYF. The DNA of the CDR3 is TGTGCCTGGAGTGTAAATGGGCCAAACGAGCAGTACTTC.

The rearrangement uses TRBV27 and TRBJ2-7; a weak D match, TRBD1 (6 bases). CDR1 is MNHEY, CDR2 SMNVEV, per germline (reference sequence). The V and J ends lost 4 bases and 5 bases respectively, with 21 bases between them. The CDR3 totals 16 residues. The CDR3 sequence: CASSSYRERIDDEQYF. CDR3 DNA sequence: TGTGCCAGCAGTTCATACAGGGAAAGGATTGATGACGAGCAGTACTTC.

In its sample, this clone was seen once. The chain employs TRBV5-1 and TRBJ2-5; 8 nucleotides line up with TRBD2. The CDR3 sequence is 15 residues long. Trimming cost V 0 bases and J 3 bases; bases outside gene matches: 4. The V gene's germline CDR1 is SGHRS and CDR2 YFSETQ. Here the CDR3 reads CASSLDSGREETQYF. CDR3 coding DNA: TGCGCCAGCAGCTTGGACAGCGGGAGAGAAGAGACCCAGTACTTC. Complete variable domain (other parts from reference TRBV5-1 and TRBJ2-5): KAGVTQTPRYLIKTRGQQVTLSCSPISGHRSVSWYQQTPGQGLQFLFEYFSETQRNKGNFPGRFSGRQFSNSRSEMNVSTLELGDSALYLCASSLDSGREETQYFGPGTRLLVL.

The chain uses TRBV5-4 and TRBJ1-2; tentatively, D is TRBD1 (6 bases). Germline lookup yields CDR1 SGHNT and CDR2 YYREEE (reference sequence). The CDR3 extends over 13 amino acids. V shed 3 bases and J shed 8 bases, with 14 bases lying between them. CDR3 region: CASSYGQNSGYTF. CDR3 nucleotide sequence: TGTGCCAGCAGCTACGGACAGAACTCGGGCTACACCTTC.

The chain couples TRBV5-4 to TRBJ2-7, with 7 bases lining up with TRBD1. The CDR3 loop spans 17 amino acids. The germline V gene has CDR1 SGHNT and CDR2 YYREEE (reference sequence). J lost 1 base, V lost 2 bases, and 12 bases had no gene match. The CDR3 spells CASSLGAQGFGSYEQYF. As DNA, the CDR3 is TGTGCCAGCAGCTTAGGAGCACAGGGGTTCGGATCCTACGAGCAGTACTTC.

The chain uses TRBV13 and TRBJ2-3; D may be TRBD1 (6 bases). The V gene lost 10 bases and the J gene lost 8 bases, with 16 bases spanning the gap. Germline V gives CDR1 PRHDT, CDR2 FYEKMQ (reference sequence). CDR3 length: 12 residues. Here the CDR3 reads CATQGPEVTQYF. As DNA, the CDR3 is TGTGCCACCCAGGGGCCGGAGGTTACGCAGTATTTT.

This chain links TRBV11-2 with TRBJ2-1, with 12 bases lining up with TRBD2. The CDR3 extends over 15 amino acids. The germline V gene encodes CDR1 SGHAT and CDR2 FQNNGV. Trimming took 2 bases from V and 6 from J; bases not matched to a gene: 2. CDR3 loop: CASSLLAGGSNEQFF. The CDR3 DNA reads as TGTGCCAGCAGCTTACTAGCGGGAGGGTCCAATGAGCAGTTCTTC.

This clone was seen just once. The V call is TRBV5-5, the J call TRBJ1-4; the D gene is possibly TRBD1 (6 bases). The germline V gene has CDR1 SGHKS and CDR2 YYEKEE (reference sequence). V was trimmed by 0 bases and J by 4 bases, leaving 7 bases between them. The CDR3 runs to 14 residues. The DNA of the CDR3 is TGTGCCAGCAGCTTGGCACAGGGTAATGAAAAACTGTTTTTT. Encoded protein: CASSLAQGNEKLFF.

This sequence joins TRBV15 and TRBJ1-6; TRBD1 agrees at 9 bases. This CDR3 has 15 residues. Losses at the gene ends were 3 bases for V and 9 bases for J; bases not matched to a gene: 6. The V gene's germline CDR1 is LNHNV and CDR2 YYDKDF (reference sequence). As DNA, the CDR3 is TGTGCCACCAGCAGGGACAGGGGCGACCGTTCACCCCTCCACTTT. As protein: CATSRDRGDRSPLHF.

The chain joins TRBV5-8 to TRBJ1-1; 9 nucleotides line up with TRBD1. CDR1 SGHTS and CDR2 YDEGEE come from the germline V gene. There are 16 residues in the CDR3. V lost 2 bases to trimming and J lost 8 bases; unmatched junction nucleotides: 13. CDR3 in DNA: TGTGCCAGCAGCTTCCGGGACAGGGAGGTGGAAAGAGAAGCTTTCTTT. Protein product: CASSFRDREVEREAFF.

The V call is TRBV19, the J call TRBJ2-3; the D gene is possibly TRBD2 (5 bases). Trimming shortened V by 8 bases and J by 5 bases, and 20 bases separated the two germline ends. This CDR3 comprises 15 residues. The germline V gene encodes CDR1 LNHDA and CDR2 SQIVND (reference sequence). CDR3 sequence reads: CASSPGSSAGDTQYF. CDR3 DNA: TGTGCCAGTTCCCCGGGGAGTAGCGCCGGAGATACGCAGTATTTT.

As DNA, the CDR3 is TGTGCCAGCAGCTTAAGTCGGGGAACGGCAGATTACGAGCAGTACTTC. Amino acids: CASSLSRGTADYEQYF. The chain carries TRBV11-3 and TRBJ2-7, with a possible D match to TRBD2 (5 bases). The V gene lost 2 bases and the J gene lost 4 bases, with 18 bases spanning the gap. CDR1 is SGHNT, CDR2 YENEEA, per germline. This CDR3 has 16 residues.

This clone was counted a few times. The chain employs TRBV28 and TRBJ1-4, with TRBD1 matching over 9 bases. The CDR3 covers 14 residues. The V gene end was trimmed by 6 bases and the J gene end by 4 bases; junction bases not matched to a gene: 3. From germline, CDR1 is MDHEN and CDR2 SYDVKM. CDR3 sequence (DNA): TGTGCCAGCAGAAGACAGGGGGGTAATGAAAAACTGTTTTTT. Its protein product is CASRRQGGNEKLFF.

Here the CDR3 reads CASSVGRGASGLDTQYF. The CDR3 DNA is TGTGCCAGCAGCGTAGGTAGGGGGGCTAGCGGACTAGATACGCAGTATTTT. The rearrangement links TRBV9 to TRBJ2-3; a possible D gene is TRBD2 (7 bases). V shed 0 bases and J shed 5 bases, with 19 bases lying between them. The CDR3 is 17 amino acids. Germline V lookup: CDR1 SGDLS, CDR2 YYNGEE.

This sequence joins TRBV5-1 and TRBJ2-7; a weak D match, TRBD2 (5 bases). The germline V and J ends were trimmed by 1 base and 3 bases, with 11 bases remaining between them. This CDR3 comprises 14 residues. CDR1 and CDR2 from the germline V gene are SGHRS and YFSETQ. The CDR3 DNA reads TGCGCCAGCAGCTTGCAAGGACTTAACTACGAGCAGTACTTC. Its translation is CASSLQGLNYEQYF.

This chain links TRBV19 with TRBJ1-2; D uncertain. Per the germline V gene, CDR1 is LNHDA and CDR2 is SQIVND (reference sequence). With 6 bases removed from V and 1 base from J, the gap between germline ends came to 18 bases. This CDR3 comprises 16 residues. In DNA, the CDR3 is TGTGCCAGTAGGGCCGCGGTGCCCTTAGTTAACTATGGCTACACCTTC. The encoded protein is CASRAAVPLVNYGYTF.